These T cell receptor beta chains were read from a single sample in a study of technical replicates of blood from a handful of donors. Measured with immunoSEQ multiplex PCR; TCRdb has only the in-frame clones, and not every one. Here the sample spans 45,000 to 60,000 clones, 86% being singletons. The sample was PBMCs. Receptor source: a human donor in good health. Some clones in this sample may be carry-over from other donors' samples. Both conserved end residues are part of each CDR3. The D gene is left open where the match is weak. Clone size appears in some rows only: once, few, many, or a class for an expanded clone.

clone_size: NA; v_call: TRBV7-2; d_call: NA; j_call: TRBJ2-5; cdr3_nt: TGTGCCAGCAGCCCCATCGTAAGGACAGGGAGGGGAGAGACCCAGTACTTC; cdr3_aa: CASSPIVRTGRGETQYF
clone_size: NA; v_call: TRBV14; d_call: TRBD2; j_call: TRBJ2-7; cdr3_nt: TGTGCCAGCAGCCAATCTATCCTCCGGCGGGAAGTAGCGGGAATCTACGAGCAGTACTTC; cdr3_aa: CASSQSILRREVAGIYEQYF
clone_size: NA; v_call: TRBV9; d_call: TRBD1; j_call: TRBJ2-7; cdr3_nt: TGTGCCAGCAGCGCTGAAACAGGGGTTTCACTTGACGAGCAGTACTTC; cdr3_aa: CASSAETGVSLDEQYF
clone_size: NA; v_call: TRBV10-3; d_call: NA; j_call: TRBJ2-3; cdr3_nt: TGTGCCATCAGTGAGGGGCGCCGAGGACTAACCGATACGCAGTATTTT; cdr3_aa: CAISEGRRGLTDTQYF
clone_size: few; v_call: TRBV10-3; d_call: TRBD1; j_call: TRBJ2-1; cdr3_nt: TGTGCCATAACCTCATCCGGGACAGGGGGGATCAATGAGCAGTTCTTC; cdr3_aa: CAITSSGTGGINEQFF
clone_size: few; v_call: TRBV2; d_call: NA; j_call: TRBJ2-5; cdr3_nt: TGTGCCAGCAGATCTGCACAGGAGACCCAGTACTTC; cdr3_aa: CASRSAQETQYF
clone_size: NA; v_call: TRBV4-3; d_call: NA; j_call: TRBJ1-6; cdr3_nt: TGCGCCAGCAGACGAGGTAGCTCCTATAATTCACCCCTCCACTTT; cdr3_aa: CASRRGSSYNSPLHF
clone_size: NA; v_call: TRBV19; d_call: NA; j_call: TRBJ2-3; cdr3_nt: TGTGCCAGTAGTAGGTGGGAGGACACAGATACGCAGTATTTT; cdr3_aa: CASSRWEDTDTQYF
clone_size: NA; v_call: TRBV5-1; d_call: TRBD1; j_call: TRBJ2-7; cdr3_nt: TGCGCCAGCAGCTGGGACGGGACAGGGAGGGTCGAGCAGTACTTC; cdr3_aa: CASSWDGTGRVEQYF
clone_size: NA; v_call: TRBV12-5; d_call: TRBD1; j_call: TRBJ2-2; cdr3_nt: TGTGCTAGTGGACCGGACAGGCAGAGCACCGGGGAGCTGTTTTTT; cdr3_aa: CASGPDRQSTGELFF
clone_size: NA; v_call: TRBV27; d_call: TRBD1; j_call: TRBJ1-2; cdr3_nt: TGTGCCAGCAGTCCCACAGGGGCTGATAATTGGCGCCACACCTTC; cdr3_aa: CASSPTGADNWRHTF
clone_size: few; v_call: TRBV30; d_call: TRBD2; j_call: TRBJ2-3; cdr3_nt: TGTGCCTGGAGCCCAGCGGGAGTCCCAGATACGCAGTATTTT; cdr3_aa: CAWSPAGVPDTQYF
clone_size: few; v_call: TRBV19; d_call: TRBD2; j_call: TRBJ2-1; cdr3_nt: TGTGCCAGTAGTCCCGAAGGCGCGGGAGGGCGCAATGAGCAGTTCTTC; cdr3_aa: CASSPEGAGGRNEQFF
clone_size: NA; v_call: TRBV10-3; d_call: TRBD1; j_call: TRBJ1-6; cdr3_nt: TGTGCCATCAGCGGATCCGACAGGGGGGATAATTCACCCCTCCACTTT; cdr3_aa: CAISGSDRGDNSPLHF
clone_size: NA; v_call: TRBV7-2; d_call: TRBD2; j_call: TRBJ2-7; cdr3_nt: TGTGCCAGCAGCCTATGGACCGGGACTAGCGGCCCCTACGAGCAGTACTTC; cdr3_aa: CASSLWTGTSGPYEQYF
clone_size: NA; v_call: TRBV7-8; d_call: NA; j_call: TRBJ2-7; cdr3_nt: TGTGCCAGCAGCTCAACTAAGGGGGTGGCGGGAGTAGACGAGCAGTACTTC; cdr3_aa: CASSSTKGVAGVDEQYF
clone_size: NA; v_call: TRBV7-9; d_call: NA; j_call: TRBJ1-4; cdr3_nt: TGTGCCAGCAGCCACCTGTCGGGGGATGAAAAACTGTTTTTT; cdr3_aa: CASSHLSGDEKLFF
clone_size: NA; v_call: TRBV29-1; d_call: NA; j_call: TRBJ2-5; cdr3_nt: TGCAGCGTTGAATTCGGGACCCAGTACTTC; cdr3_aa: CSVEFGTQYF
clone_size: NA; v_call: TRBV19; d_call: NA; j_call: TRBJ1-1; cdr3_nt: TGTGCCACCTCTAAATGGACAGCTCAGAACACTGAAGCTTTCTTT; cdr3_aa: CATSKWTAQNTEAFF
clone_size: few; v_call: TRBV10-3; d_call: TRBD2; j_call: TRBJ2-2; cdr3_nt: TGTGCCATCAAAGCGGGAGAATCGGCCGGGGAGCTGTTTTTT; cdr3_aa: CAIKAGESAGELFF
clone_size: NA; v_call: TRBV7-2; d_call: TRBD2; j_call: TRBJ2-2; cdr3_nt: TGTGCCAGCAGCCGTTTCCTAGCGGGGGGTCCTACGAACACCGGGGAGCTGTTTTTT; cdr3_aa: CASSRFLAGGPTNTGELFF
clone_size: NA; v_call: TRBV6-5; d_call: NA; j_call: TRBJ1-1; cdr3_nt: TGTGCCAGCAGTTACTATGGTCGGGGATTGACTGAAGCTTTCTTT; cdr3_aa: CASSYYGRGLTEAFF
clone_size: NA; v_call: TRBV29-1; d_call: TRBD2; j_call: TRBJ2-3; cdr3_nt: TGCAGCGTTTCCCCCCATGGTAGCGGGGGGGCTAATACGCAGTATTTT; cdr3_aa: CSVSPHGSGGANTQYF
clone_size: NA; v_call: TRBV19; d_call: NA; j_call: TRBJ1-2; cdr3_nt: TGTGCCAGTAGTATCCGGGACACCTATGGCTACACCTTC; cdr3_aa: CASSIRDTYGYTF
clone_size: NA; v_call: TRBV4-3; d_call: TRBD1; j_call: TRBJ1-2; cdr3_nt: TGCGCCAGCAGCCAAATAAGGACAGGCAACCTGGGCTACACCTTC; cdr3_aa: CASSQIRTGNLGYTF
clone_size: NA; v_call: TRBV4-1; d_call: TRBD2; j_call: TRBJ2-1; cdr3_nt: TGCGCCAGCAGCCAGAGAGAGGGAGGGGAGCAGTTCTTC; cdr3_aa: CASSQREGGEQFF
clone_size: NA; v_call: TRBV5-4; d_call: NA; j_call: TRBJ2-7; cdr3_nt: TGTGCCAGCAGCTCCCCCCTTAAGACAGGATCATCCTACGAGCAGTACTTC; cdr3_aa: CASSSPLKTGSSYEQYF
clone_size: NA; v_call: TRBV4-1; d_call: NA; j_call: TRBJ1-1; cdr3_nt: TGCGCCAGCAGCCAAGAGAGCAGGATCACTGAAGCTTTCTTT; cdr3_aa: CASSQESRITEAFF
clone_size: NA; v_call: TRBV5-1; d_call: TRBD2; j_call: TRBJ2-3; cdr3_nt: TGCGCCAGCAGCGGAACTAGCGGGGGGGCTAATACGCAGTATTTT; cdr3_aa: CASSGTSGGANTQYF
clone_size: NA; v_call: TRBV7-2; d_call: NA; j_call: TRBJ2-2; cdr3_nt: TGTGCCAGCAGCGGAGCCCGGAGCACCCGGGAGCTGTTTTTT; cdr3_aa: CASSGARSTRELFF
clone_size: NA; v_call: TRBV10-3; d_call: TRBD1; j_call: TRBJ2-7; cdr3_nt: TGTGCCATCAGGGAACCCTTCGGCAGGGGGCTCGACGAGCAGTACTTC; cdr3_aa: CAIREPFGRGLDEQYF
clone_size: NA; v_call: TRBV9; d_call: TRBD2; j_call: TRBJ2-3; cdr3_nt: TGTGCCAGCAGCGTACTAGCGGGTAGCTACACAGATACGCAGTATTTT; cdr3_aa: CASSVLAGSYTDTQYF
clone_size: NA; v_call: TRBV6-1; d_call: NA; j_call: TRBJ2-1; cdr3_nt: TGTGCCAGCCACAGGGGGGCTAGCGGGGTGCAGCAGTTCTTC; cdr3_aa: CASHRGASGVQQFF
clone_size: NA; v_call: TRBV4-2; d_call: NA; j_call: TRBJ2-6; cdr3_nt: TGTGCCAGCAGCCAAGAAGGCCAGGGGGGCAGGCCTGGGGCCAACGTCCTGACTTTC; cdr3_aa: CASSQEGQGGRPGANVLTF
clone_size: few; v_call: TRBV7-9; d_call: NA; j_call: TRBJ1-6; cdr3_nt: TGTGCCAGCAGAGCGGGGGCGGCGGGCTCACCCCTCCACTTT; cdr3_aa: CASRAGAAGSPLHF